The entry below gives a single T cell receptor (beta chain) sequence along with its context. This clonotype was counted a few times. There is no known antigen for this receptor. The input lacks base qualities; no much larger clone sits a single base away. This sample was taken from a study of blood T cells in healthy people across ages (dated by TCRdb to 2014 to 2015). With respect to the entire study: In model experiments, roughly one uniquely barcoded TCR beta cDNA molecule per two T cells was captured by template switching. Using deep sequencing normalized with unique cDNA molecular identifiers, the study measured how TCR beta repertoire diversity changes with age. The donors were divided into four age groups: young (average around 17 years), middle-aged (roughly 42), aged (under 70) and long-lived (82). To avoid experimental bias, donors of different ages were distributed randomly across sequencing lanes. For two donors (one aged 18 to 29 and one aged 80 or older), the study analyzed two additional independent replicas of 1 million unique cDNA reads from the same blood draw. Results the study describes overall, beyond this receptor: As age increased, observed TCR beta diversity per million T cells dropped in a roughly linear way, and a significant reduction was already evident by age 40. The long-lived group showed more naive CD4+ T cells, fewer expanded clones and increased TCR diversity than the aged group, suggesting age selection. Estimates of total diversity from one million sequenced T cells were regarded as lower bounds and underestimates. Because the CMV infection status of the donors was unknown, age-related changes in expanded clonotypes may potentially have been confounded. A strong correlation was found between observed TCR beta diversity and the percentage of naive T cells measured by flow cytometry. Because profiling used bulk unsorted PBMCs, naive and antigen-experienced compartments could not be compared conclusively.

From its cysteine to its phenylalanine, the CDR3 spans 18 amino acids. Solely the CDR3 DNA is kept, with 54 bases framed from the first base. CDR1 LNHNV and CDR2 YYDKDF are derived from the germline V gene (reference sequence). V is trimmed back by 0 bases and J by 2 bases, and the junction contains 9 bases that no gene match accounts for. The 40 or so donors, aged about 6 to 100 years, were systemically healthy Caucasian individuals from Russia. Roughly 9.5 milliliters of peripheral blood were drawn from each donor into EDTA-treated Vacutainer tubes. Ficoll-Paque density-gradient centrifugation was used to isolate PBMCs, with at least 6.5 million per sample. Total RNA, at least 5 micrograms per sample, was extracted from PBMCs with Trizol reagent. Naive CD45RAhigh/CD27high T cell percentages were measured by flow cytometry on a PBMC aliquot from every donor. Receptors were amplified or captured by 5' RACE. TCRdb records Illumina HiSeq 2500 as the sequencer. A second PCR of roughly 7 to 12 cycles was run with a J-beta primer mix and a sample-barcoded 5' primer. Each TCR beta cDNA molecule received a unique molecular identifier from a template-switch 5' adaptor carrying 12 random nucleotides. At least 3 million CDR3-containing paired-end reads were obtained from each sample. First-strand cDNA synthesis was performed from all RNA using the Mint cDNA synthesis kit, with priming by a TRBC-specific oligonucleotide. Following uracil-DNA glycosylase treatment, a first 18-cycle PCR with universal primers M1SS and BC2_uni_R was performed on all cDNA. Regarding the original processing steps: For normalization, 1 million high-quality reads, each with a distinct molecular identifier, were randomly selected from each sample. Reads with shared molecular identifiers were discarded instead of being binned into consensus sequences. MiTCR, run with a Q25 quality threshold and the strictest error-elimination algorithm, handled CDR3 identification, clonotype clustering and error correction. A nonparametric unseen species model with Euler transformation was used to estimate lower-bound total TCR beta diversity. Using fastp trimming at Q25 and MiXCR clonotype assembly, TCRdb reanalyzed the public sequencing data and kept in-frame beta chains. Entries are consolidated by CDR3 protein sequence, retaining the most common genes and DNA. The V and J calls follow TCRdb's processing rather than the paper's. This sample gives over a million distinct CDR3 sequences in total; roughly 64% of them show up just once. The ten largest clones capture 6.7% of the sample.

Sequenced material: blood. The V and J segments used are TRBV15 and TRBJ2-4; 8 middle bases align to TRBD1. The clonotype originates from a man between 18 and 35 years old in good health. The nucleotide sequence reads TGTGCCACCAGCAGAGATCTGAAGACAGGGGCACCCAAAAACATTCAGTACTTC. This translates into CATSRDLKTGAPKNIQYF. The CDR3 plus the reference TRBV15 and TRBJ2-4 genes for the other parts give the full variable domain: DAMVIQNPRYQVTQFGKPVTLSCSQTLNHNVMYWYQQKSSQAPKLLFHYYDKDFNNEADTPDNFQSRRPNTSFCFLDIRSPGLGDTAMYLCATSRDLKTGAPKNIQYFGAGTRLSVL.